The entry below gives a single TCR beta chain sequence along with its context. Its antigen is as yet unknown. Profiled with immunoSEQ multiplex PCR; TCRdb holds only in-frame clones, not every one. This sample has 110,000 or so clones; 80% to 90% occur once, and the top ten carry less than 20%. The entry originates in a study of PD-1 blockade in classical Hodgkin lymphoma. Every patient was affected by relapse after autologous stem cell transplantation, while exposure to brentuximab vedotin was not uniform. V lost 3 bases, J lost 2 bases, and 11 bases lay in between. CDR1 is MDHEN and CDR2 is SYDVKM in the germline V gene. The CDR3 runs to 14 residues. Study-level findings and limits: Newly diagnosed patients reportedly trailed healthy donors in baseline TCR diversity.

Sequencing was performed on peripheral blood mononuclear cells (PBMCs), taken before the second cycle of nivolumab. This TCR was recovered from a human donor with classical Hodgkin lymphoma. The chain is built from TRBV28 and TRBJ2-7; no reliable D call. This CDR3 reads CASSLVIATYEQYF. CDR3 DNA sequence: TGTGCCAGCAGTTTGGTGATAGCCACCTACGAGCAGTACTTC.